Sequencing of this T cell receptor beta chain was carried out in a study of blood T cell repertoires in COVID-19 (dated by TCRdb to 2018 to 2021). At the level of the whole study: Collaborator samples came from the United States, Italy and Spain and covered acute and convalescent phases of COVID-19. The material from the prospective study consisted of cDNA or gDNA derived from T cells, B-cell-depleted T cells, or PBMCs. Samples were obtained from the ongoing ImmuneRACE study (first 160 participants) and from over a thousand subjects provided by 6 global collaborators. Where available, HLA class I and class II types were taken from metadata supplied by the sample provider and were not determined by assay-based typing. Subjects who had been exposed to COVID-19, were actively infected with it, or had recovered from it provided the deeply sampled blood TCRbeta repertoires that made up the dataset. The sample metadata nearly always contained a de-identified subject ID, COVID-19 status, age in years and sex. The repertoires were released in a freely available public database intended as a resource for research on the immune response to SARS-CoV-2.

Details on this clone: Its antigen is not yet known. Qualities for individual bases were not recorded, and no much larger clone is one base off.

TCRbeta CDR3 regions were amplified from genomic DNA by means of the immunoSEQ Assay, a bias-controlled multiplex PCR. The original pipeline was this. The number of nucleated cells in each sample was estimated by amplification of reference gene primers within the assay. To quantify the absolute abundance of each unique TCRbeta CDR3 rearrangement, sequence reads were collapsed and filtered. For each sample, productive Simpson clonality was calculated as the square root of Simpson's diversity index across productive rearrangements. Held by TCRdb, this immuneACCESS table contains in-frame sequences only and omits some clones. Under half of the omission traces to an unresolved V gene where checked; the cause of the rest is unknown. V and J calls and clone size are given by that table; D and trimming were obtained from the DNA. The sample contains about 230,000 clones, around 84% of them found a single time. The ten largest clones capture 0.98% of the sample.

Collaborating institutions collected whole blood in K2EDTA tubes following their own protocols. For TCRbeta analysis, collaborators shipped samples as frozen whole blood, isolated PBMCs, or DNA extracted from either of those sample types. Via the germline V gene (reference sequence), CDR1 is SGHNT and CDR2 YYREEE. Measured from the cysteine to the phenylalanine, the CDR3 is 16 residues long. Only CDR3 DNA is held: 48 bases, read in frame from base 1. V has 0 bases trimmed and J has 3 bases trimmed; junction bases matching no gene number 8. Study-wide conclusions, independent of this receptor: Clinical and demographic metadata were provided uncurated, with the amount varying by source and participant.

The sample consisted of peripheral blood. The TCR sequence derives from a man aged 35 to 55 with acute or convalescent COVID-19. Rearrangement joined TRBV5-4 to TRBJ2-7; 8 of the junction bases match TRBD2. The CDR3: CASSLGGGGPNYEQYF. The sequenced DNA is TGTGCCAGCAGCTTGGGTGGCGGGGGGCCAAACTACGAGCAGTACTTC.